These T cell receptor beta chains were read from a single sample in a study of T cell responses to AZD1222 COVID-19 vaccine. Generated by immunoSEQ multiplex PCR, the TCRdb table keeps only in-frame clones and is missing some. The sample consists of 150,000 or so clones, 92% of them appearing once. Sequencing was performed on peripheral blood, taken 28 days after the second AZD1222 dose. Receptors originate from an adult who received the AZD1222 COVID-19 vaccine. CDR3s include the opening cysteine and the closing phenylalanine or tryptophan. The D gene is left open where the match is weak. Some rows have no size entry. The others give once, few or many, or a class for an expanded clone.

TRBD1 | TRBJ1-5 | TRBV9 | 15 | - | TGTGCCAGCAGCCGGGGACAGGGGAGCAATCAGCCCCAGCATTTT | CASSRGQGSNQPQHF
TRBD1 | TRBJ1-1 | TRBV2 | 15 | - | TGTGCCAGCAGTCCTCGGACAGGGGCGAGCACTGAAGCTTTCTTT | CASSPRTGASTEAFF
TRBD1 | TRBJ2-7 | TRBV19 | 13 | - | TGTGCCAGTAGTTCGGGACAGGGCAACGAGCAGTACTTC | CASSSGQGNEQYF
- | TRBJ2-5 | TRBV5-6 | 14 | - | TGTGCCAGCAGCCCCGTGGACCAGAGGGAGACCCAGTACTTC | CASSPVDQRETQYF
TRBD2 | TRBJ2-2 | TRBV4-2 | 18 | - | TGTGCCAGCAGCCAAACTCGCGGGGGGGCAGTTCGCATCGGGGAGCTGTTTTTT | CASSQTRGGAVRIGELFF
- | TRBJ1-2 | TRBV19 | 11 | - | TGTGCCAGTAGTAACTTCTGGGGCTACACCTTC | CASSNFWGYTF
TRBD1 | TRBJ2-7 | TRBV29-1 | 13 | - | TGCAGCGTTGGACAGGGAATGCTCTACGAGCAGTACTTC | CSVGQGMLYEQYF
- | TRBJ1-5 | TRBV19 | 16 | - | TGTGCCAGTAGTATAGGGACAGATCCTAGCAATCAGCCCCAGCATTTT | CASSIGTDPSNQPQHF
- | TRBJ1-1 | TRBV7-9 | 11 | - | TGTGCCAGCAGCAGGGGCACTGAAGCTTTCTTT | CASSRGTEAFF
TRBD2 | TRBJ2-1 | TRBV4-1 | 15 | - | TGCGCCAGCAGCCCCGTGGGAAGCGGGGTAAATGAGCAGTTCTTC | CASSPVGSGVNEQFF
TRBD1 | TRBJ2-6 | TRBV7-9 | 18 | - | TGTGCCAGCAGCTTAACACAGGGGGGTCACTCTGGGGCCAACGTCCTGACTTTC | CASSLTQGGHSGANVLTF
TRBD1 | TRBJ2-3 | TRBV7-2 | 16 | - | TGTGCCAGCAGCTCCGACAGGGGGCGATACACAGATACGCAGTATTTT | CASSSDRGRYTDTQYF
- | TRBJ1-5 | TRBV7-9 | 14 | - | TGTGCCAGCAGCCAAGGGGGAGGCAATCAGCCCCAGCATTTT | CASSQGGGNQPQHF
- | TRBJ2-1 | TRBV9 | 16 | - | TGTGCCAGCAGCGCGGAGGGGGGTATTCTCTACAATGAGCAGTTCTTC | CASSAEGGILYNEQFF
- | TRBJ2-7 | TRBV6-2/TRBV6-3 | 11 | - | TGTGCCAGCAGTTGGGTCTACGAGCAGTACTTC | CASSWVYEQYF
TRBD1 | TRBJ1-1 | TRBV4-2 | 14 | - | TGTGCCAGCAGCCGGAACAGGGGATCCCCTGAAGCTTTCTTT | CASSRNRGSPEAFF
- | TRBJ1-2 | TRBV6-5 | 13 | once | TGTGCCAGCACCTCGAGGGTGGACTATGGCTACACCTTC | CASTSRVDYGYTF
TRBD2 | TRBJ2-1 | TRBV11-3 | 14 | - | TGTGCCAGCAGCTTAGCTAGCGGGCACAATGAGCAGTTCTTC | CASSLASGHNEQFF
TRBD2 | TRBJ2-1 | TRBV11-3 | 17 | - | TGTGCCAGCAGCTTAAACGGGGGGCTAGCGGGGAACAATGAGCAGTTCTTC | CASSLNGGLAGNNEQFF
- | TRBJ1-1 | TRBV2 | 15 | - | TGTGCCAGCAGTGAAGCTAGGGGGGCGAACACTGAAGCTTTCTTT | CASSEARGANTEAFF
- | TRBJ1-3 | TRBV19 | 13 | - | TGTGCCAGTAGAGAGATCTCAGGAAACACCATATATTTT | CASREISGNTIYF
- | TRBJ2-2 | TRBV29-1 | 16 | - | TGCAGCGTCCTCACGGGCGGGGCCCCCCGGGACGGGGAGCTGTTTTTT | CSVLTGGAPRDGELFF
TRBD1 | TRBJ1-2 | TRBV7-9 | 12 | - | TGTGCCAGCAGCTTAGGGGGACAGGGTTACACCTTC | CASSLGGQGYTF
- | TRBJ1-6 | TRBV28 | 16 | once | TGTGCCAGCAGTTTATTAAGACAGACCACTAATTCACCCCTCCACTTT | CASSLLRQTTNSPLHF
TRBD2 | TRBJ2-1 | TRBV19 | 17 | - | TGTGCCAGTAGTATCGGGACTAGCGGGGGCCCCTTGAATGAGCAGTTCTTC | CASSIGTSGGPLNEQFF
- | TRBJ1-2 | TRBV14 | 11 | - | TGTGCCAGCAGCCAGCACTATGGCTACACCTTC | CASSQHYGYTF
- | TRBJ2-1 | TRBV9 | 15 | - | TGTGCCAGCAGCACCACTCCTCGCACCTACAATGAGCAGTTCTTC | CASSTTPRTYNEQFF
- | TRBJ1-1 | TRBV5-6 | 15 | - | TGTGCCAGCAGCTTGGCCTTGGAGGGGAACACTGAAGCTTTCTTT | CASSLALEGNTEAFF
TRBD1 | TRBJ2-7 | TRBV29-1 | 13 | - | TGCAGCGTGGGCGGACAGGGCCGGTACGAGCAGTACTTC | CSVGGQGRYEQYF
- | TRBJ2-1 | TRBV19 | 13 | - | TGTGCCAGCCGGGACACCTCTTACAATGAGCAGTTCTTC | CASRDTSYNEQFF
- | TRBJ1-1 | TRBV11-2 | 14 | once | TGTGCCAGCAGCTTAGGGTCAGTGAACACTGAAGCTTTCTTT | CASSLGSVNTEAFF
TRBD1 | TRBJ1-3 | TRBV6-5 | 15 | - | TGTGCCAGCAGCCTGGACAGGCAGACTGGAAACACCATATATTTT | CASSLDRQTGNTIYF
TRBD2 | TRBJ2-3 | TRBV11-3 | 16 | - | TGTGCCAGCAGCTTAACGCTAGCGGGAGCTAAAGATACGCAGTATTTT | CASSLTLAGAKDTQYF
TRBD1 | TRBJ1-4 | TRBV5-1 | 18 | few | TGCGCCAGCAGCTTGGTGGGGGACAGGGCAGGTGGGTATGAAAAACTGTTTTTT | CASSLVGDRAGGYEKLFF
- | TRBJ1-5 | TRBV12-3/TRBV12-4 | 13 | - | TGTGCCAGCAGCCAGGGGTCCAATCAGCCCCAGCATTTT | CASSQGSNQPQHF
TRBD2 | TRBJ2-3 | TRBV10-1 | 16 | - | TGCGCCAGCAGTGAGACTAGCGGTACCATTGATGCTACGCAGTATTTT | CASSETSGTIDATQYF
TRBD2 | TRBJ2-1 | TRBV5-1 | 16 | - | TGCGCCAGCAGCCCGGGGACTAGCGGACCCTCGGATGAGCAGTTCTTC | CASSPGTSGPSDEQFF
TRBD1 | TRBJ2-6 | TRBV7-6 | 18 | - | TGTGCCAGCAGCACGAGGACAGGGGGAGGCTCTGGGGCCAACGTCCTGACTTTC | CASSTRTGGGSGANVLTF
TRBD1 | TRBJ1-5 | TRBV6-2/TRBV6-3 | 19 | - | TGTGCCAGCAGTTCGGAAACCGGGACAGGGCCGCTAAGCAATCAGCCCCAGCATTTT | CASSSETGTGPLSNQPQHF
TRBD1 | TRBJ1-4 | TRBV30 | 17 | - | TGTGCCTGGAGTGGTTACCTGACAGGGGAAGGAGGTGAAAAACTGTTTTTT | CAWSGYLTGEGGEKLFF
TRBD1 | TRBJ1-1 | TRBV9 | 16 | - | TGTGCCAGCAGCGCGGGACAGGGCTATGGGAGCACTGAAGCTTTCTTT | CASSAGQGYGSTEAFF
- | TRBJ1-2 | TRBV28 | 15 | - | TGTGCCAGCAGCTCCGCCGGGACCTATGGGGGTGGCTACACCTTC | CASSSAGTYGGGYTF
- | TRBJ2-3 | TRBV20-1 | 16 | - | TGCAGTGCTAGTTCTTCCCGGGGGCCTAGCACAGATACGCAGTATTTT | CSASSSRGPSTDTQYF
TRBD2 | TRBJ2-2 | TRBV2 | 15 | - | TGTGCCAGCAGTGCCAGGCGGGGGGGCACCGGGGAGCTGTTTTTT | CASSARRGGTGELFF
- | TRBJ1-5 | TRBV28 | 13 | - | TGTGCCAGCAGGACACAGTCCTATCAGCCCCAGCATTTT | CASRTQSYQPQHF
- | TRBJ1-4 | TRBV30 | 14 | - | TGTGCCTGGAGCCCGGGCCCTTTTAATGAAAAACTGTTTTTT | CAWSPGPFNEKLFF
- | TRBJ2-2 | TRBV18 | 15 | once | TGTGCCAGCTCACCACCCCAGGGTGGCACCGGGGAGCTGTTTTTT | CASSPPQGGTGELFF
- | TRBJ1-1 | TRBV27 | 16 | - | TGTGCCAGCAGTCCCGATACACCGACCCCGAACACTGAAGCTTTCTTT | CASSPDTPTPNTEAFF
- | TRBJ1-1 | TRBV6-2/TRBV6-3 | 16 | - | TGTGCCAGCAGTGATCGGGACGACCTTATGAACACTGAAGCTTTCTTT | CASSDRDDLMNTEAFF
TRBD1 | TRBJ1-2 | TRBV27 | 14 | - | TGTGCCAGCAGTCACGGGACAGGGGGAAATGGCTACACCTTC | CASSHGTGGNGYTF
- | TRBJ2-7 | TRBV2 | 11 | - | TGTGCCACGTTCGGATCCTACGAGCAGTACTTC | CATFGSYEQYF
- | TRBJ1-1 | TRBV30 | 13 | - | TGTGCCTGGAGTGATCGGGGGAACACTGAAGCTTTCTTT | CAWSDRGNTEAFF
- | TRBJ1-1 | TRBV21-1 | 16 | - | TGTGCCAGCAACCGACCAAGGGTACCAAGGGGCATTGAAGCTTTCTTT | CASNRPRVPRGIEAFF